This TCR beta chain came from a study of cytomegalovirus exposure and HLA in healthy donors (dated by TCRdb to 2015 to 2018). In the study overall: In an earlier analysis of under 750 of the donors, roughly 300 Gb of sequence data and 100 million or so unique TCR beta sequences from roughly 190 million T cells were reported. Typing coverage varied by locus: roughly 620-640 donors for A, B, C, DRB1 and DQB1; roughly 520 for DQA1; over 600 for DPA1; approximately 450 for DPB1. The study used immunosequencing to profile the T cell repertoires of under 700 subjects and linked those repertoires to cytomegalovirus serostatus. In the later analysis, no new phenotypic data were used to find candidate immune exposures; instead, reliance was placed on TCR beta sequences and their occurrence across donors. Donor age, sex, ethnicity and CMV serostatus were collected together with the repertoire data. Four or five DR-DQ haplotypes were handled as single units for association and clustering, since linkage in the cohort was strong. On average, roughly 250,000 unique TCR beta nucleotide sequences were sequenced per donor among some 430 genotyped donors of the cohort, with 15% to 20% of those sequences being non-productive. HLA typing covered class I and class II loci at four-digit resolution. To predict cytomegalovirus infection status, the study brought together high-throughput TCR immunosequencing, statistical association of individual TCRs with disease status, and machine learning. An early release that covered 500 to 800 HLA-typed donors contained 300 to 350 gigabases of sequencing data and tens of millions of unique TCR sequences. The study aimed to test whether cataloging public T cell receptors could reveal signatures of past pathogen exposure. A later analysis re-analyzed previously published TCR beta repertoires from about 600 donors and added high-resolution HLA genotyping to study TCR occurrence patterns. Of the 398 genotyped donors, approximately 80% fell in the genetic ancestry cluster associated with self-reported Caucasian donors. All discovery cohort repertoires had been generated on a single sequencing platform. An earlier analysis of fewer than 750 of the donors used high-throughput TCR beta sequencing to judge whether each TCR beta V gene segment behaved as functional or pseudogenic. A separate validation cohort of 100 to 150 different subjects was used in addition to the roughly 640-subject first cohort. Genome-wide SNP genotypes for about 65% of the roughly 700 donors were used in a later genetic analysis, which treated that subset as a discovery cohort. General conclusions and limits of the study: The authors suggested that the approach could potentially be generalized to other disease states and immunological phenotypes. Because counts were too low, roughly 18 rarely observed V segments, including chromosome 9 orphons, were left out of the earlier analysis of approximately 580 of the donors. A further reported finding was that TCR beta sequences accurately predicted the HLA-A and HLA-B alleles for most subjects in the first cohort. Most TCR sequences were observed very rarely across donors, whereas some public TCRs were present in many individuals. The cohort was sequenced for TCR beta chains only, and without alpha or paired-chain data the features that could be detected were limited. For the cohort, immune exposure information was limited to CMV serostatus. Presence/absence analyses assumed roughly uniform sequencing depth across donors, an assumption that may not hold. According to a later analysis, parvovirus B19, influenza, CMV and Epstein-Barr virus appeared linked to several top co-occurrence clusters. Strong co-occurrence of HLA alleles, especially DR and DQ, made assigning TCR associations to individual alleles difficult. Linkage disequilibrium might explain the correlated functional status among segregating V segments, but an unknown experimental factor could not be excluded. HLA typing was unavailable for some donors at each locus, so association tests used only the typed subset. Three of the identified cytomegalovirus-associated TCR beta chains were confirmed in vitro to be specific for cytomegalovirus antigens. Some IMGT-functional V segments, including TRBV6-2 and TRBV6-3, could not be distinguished by the 87-base-pair reads and were therefore excluded. A later analysis found that HLA-associated TCR beta chains were more clonally expanded and had lower generation probabilities than equally common non-associated chains. In a later genetic analysis, a missense DCLRE1C variant was associated with V-gene and J-gene trimming of TCR beta chains, and the association was replicated in an independent cohort. Compared with the 666-donor mean, donors in an Asian-associated ancestry cluster had fewer N-insertions in productive TCRs, according to a later genetic analysis. In the study, around 150 TCR beta chains were listed as associated with cytomegalovirus. A later analysis found that TCR association rates varied across HLA loci, with DRB1 alleles showing the most associated TCRs and HLA-C alleles the fewest. A later analysis found that most CMV-associated TCR beta chains appeared HLA-restricted, with HLA associations seemingly driven largely by CMV exposure. Cytomegalovirus status was reported to be diagnosed by the classifier with high specificity and sensitivity in both the original and validation cohorts. A cluster of highly shared sequence variants was judged likely to be a technical artifact of the sequencing pipeline. In an earlier analysis of around 600 of the donors, most TCR beta V segments appeared in productive rearrangements about 87% or about 30% of the time, broadly matching IMGT annotations. In a later analysis, around 17,000 TCR beta sequences were associated with specific HLA alleles at a false discovery rate of 0.05.

The cohort consisted of 600 to 700 healthy bone marrow donors. At the time of sampling, all cohort members were nominally healthy, though unrecorded immune exposures were likely present. The donor was CMV seropositive and belonged to the group of about 290 seropositive cohort members. A peripheral blood sample was provided by each donor, and peripheral blood mononuclear cells were used for TCR beta sequencing. The Qiagen DNeasy Blood Extraction Kit was used to extract genomic DNA from the blood cell samples. This clone has a handful of counts. This clone's antigen is unknown. No quality values exist for individual bases; no much larger clone is one base distant. The library came from the immunoSEQ multiplex PCR assay. For the multiplex PCR, a mixture combining 60 forward primers for TCR Vbeta segments and 13 reverse primers for TCR Jbeta segments was used. The CDR3 region of rearranged TCR beta genes was amplified from genomic DNA by a multiplex PCR assay. The Illumina HiSeq System was used to sequence the amplified TCR beta libraries as 87-base-pair reads. On the authors' methods: In a later analysis, tens of millions of unique TCR beta chains were counted across the 666 repertoires, and some 10 million of these chains were shared by at least two donors. Raw reads were error-corrected and collapsed into unique sequences with a nearest-neighbor algorithm that merged closely related sequences to remove PCR and sequencing errors. V, D and J gene segments were assigned by aligning CDR3 sequences to IMGT reference sequences. For a sequence to be retained, a match of at least six nucleotides was required to both a V gene segment and a J gene segment. A rearrangement counted as productive if the CDR3 had no stop codons and remained in frame with V and J, and every other rearrangement counted as non-productive. Following IMGT convention, CDR3 was defined as the stretch from the second conserved V-encoded cysteine up to the conserved J-encoded phenylalanine. The earlier analysis of more than 450 of the donors excluded sequences that lacked an unambiguous match to a single V gene segment. In an earlier analysis of approximately 500 of the donors, a V segment was called functional when productive rearrangements were above 56.7%, and segregating when the standard deviation between donors exceeded 5%. To diagnose cytomegalovirus status from the catalog of TCR beta chain sequences, a statistical classification framework was built. In a later analysis, V and J genes were assigned by comparing TCR nucleotide sequences against IMGT/GENE-DB human TR gene sequences. In a later analysis, CDR3 sequences and most-parsimonious VDJ recombination scenarios were assigned using the TCRdist pipeline. In a later analysis, each TCR beta chain was defined by its CDR3 amino acid sequence together with its V-gene family, and reads without a unique V-gene family were excluded. A later analysis removed 550 to 700 highly shared, low-generation-probability nucleotide sequences to deal with suspected cross-contamination and a sequencing artifact. For each public chain, a later analysis derived a clonal expansion index from normalized ranks of inferred template counts within each repertoire. A later analysis computed generation probabilities with a VDJ recombination model fitted to out-of-frame rearrangements, and checked the results against IGoR. A later analysis scored TCR-TCR, TCR-HLA and TCR-CMV co-occurrence with hypergeometric tests, applying a repertoire-size bias correction to TCR pairs. A later analysis estimated false discovery rates by permuting HLA or CMV assignments 20 times. A later analysis grouped co-occurring TCRs with DBSCAN, adding TCRdist sequence similarity when clustering within HLA-allele-positive subsets. For co-occurrence clustering, repertoires with fewer than 30,000 or more than 120,000 public chains were excluded, along with several repertoires with anomalous nucleotide sharing. In TCRdb, the immuneACCESS table is reduced to in-frame sequences with V and J assigned. These tables do not hold every clone; where another copy was compared, an unresolved V gene accounts for under half, and the others remain unexplained. The V and J calls and the clone size are those of that table, but D and trimming were determined from the DNA. This sample gives around 70,000 clones in total; roughly two thirds of them show up just once. Roughly 5% of the sample is in the top ten clones.

V is pared back by 6 bases and J by 1 base, with 12 bases lying between the germline termini. CDR1 and CDR2, per the germline V gene, are LGHNA and YSLEER. The cysteine opens and the phenylalanine closes a CDR3 of 14 amino acids. The CDR3 DNA has 42 bases and is translated from base 1. This clonotype was obtained from a man between 60 and 70 years old in good health and CMV-seropositive. Sequencing input: PBMCs. The sequence joins TRBV4-3 to TRBJ1-1; the D segment cannot be called with confidence. The DNA sequence is as follows: TGCGCCAGCAGTCAATACGCCGGGAACACTGAAGCTTTCTTT. Its protein reads: CASSQYAGNTEAFF.